The clone carrying this TCR beta chain appeared many times. Its antigen is unidentified. This related bone marrow graft donor gave peripheral blood on the day of marrow donation. Clones were read by immunoSEQ multiplex PCR, and TCRdb kept only the in-frame ones, dropping some. The data show some 40,000 clones, with none appearing a single time. CDR1 is MNHEY, CDR2 SVGEGT, per germline. The CDR3 extends over 14 amino acids. Trimming removed 6 bases from V and 5 bases from J; junction bases left unmatched: 7. This entry comes from a study of T cells after posttransplantation cyclophosphamide. Study-wide findings and caveats: TRB overlap between skin or GI tissue T cells and blood was limited. Donor CD8+ memory clones often dominated recipient blood repertoires at later times. TRB clonality was highly associated with recipient CMV seropositivity and reactivation.

The chain has TRBV6-2 or TRBV6-3 and TRBJ1-2; TRBD1 matches at 9 bases. This TCR was sampled from a young man in good health and a related stem cell transplant donor. The sequencing sample was made of PBMCs. CDR3 in amino acids: CASRTGTGRYGYTF. The CDR3, as DNA: TGTGCCAGCAGAACAGGGACAGGGAGATATGGCTACACCTTC.